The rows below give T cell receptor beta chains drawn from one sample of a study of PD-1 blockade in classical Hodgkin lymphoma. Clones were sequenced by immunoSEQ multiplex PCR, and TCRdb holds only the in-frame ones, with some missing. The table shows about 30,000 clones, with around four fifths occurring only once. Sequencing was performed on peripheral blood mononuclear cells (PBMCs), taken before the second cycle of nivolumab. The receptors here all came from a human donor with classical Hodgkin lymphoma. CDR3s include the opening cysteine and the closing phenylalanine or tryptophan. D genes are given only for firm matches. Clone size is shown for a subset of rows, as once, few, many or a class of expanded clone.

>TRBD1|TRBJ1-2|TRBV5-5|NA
TGTGCCAGCAGCAAAACAGGGGTGGATAACTATGGCTACACCTTC
CASSKTGVDNYGYTF
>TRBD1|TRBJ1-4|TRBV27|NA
TGTGCCAGCAGTTTATGGAGTATTGGACCCAGTGGGACAGGGCATAATGAAAAACTGTTTTTT
CASSLWSIGPSGTGHNEKLFF
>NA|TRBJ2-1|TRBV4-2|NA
TGTGCCAGCAGCCGTCAGGTGGACAATGAGCAGTTCTTC
CASSRQVDNEQFF
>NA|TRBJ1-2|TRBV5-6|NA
TGTGCCAGCAGCCATGACAGGACCGGCTACACCTTC
CASSHDRTGYTF
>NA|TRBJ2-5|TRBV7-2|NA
TGTGCCAGCAGCTCGCAGGGGGGGACCCTTTGGGAGACCCAGTACTTC
CASSSQGGTLWETQYF
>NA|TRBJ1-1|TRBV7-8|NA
TGTGCCAGCAGCGCTCCTAATAATGAAGCTTTCTTT
CASSAPNNEAFF
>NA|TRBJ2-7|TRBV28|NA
TGTGCCAGCTCTTGGGCCTACGAGCAGTACTTC
CASSWAYEQYF
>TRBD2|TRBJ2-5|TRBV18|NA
TGTGCCAGCTCCCCCCTAGGTAGCGGGGATGAAGAGACCCAGTACTTC
CASSPLGSGDEETQYF
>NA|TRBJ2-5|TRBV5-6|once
TGTGCCAGCAGCTTTGCTGGGTTAGAGACCCAGTACTTC
CASSFAGLETQYF
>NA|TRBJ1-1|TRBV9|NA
TGTGCCAGCAGCTTTTATGGGGGATCTGAAGCTTTCTTT
CASSFYGGSEAFF
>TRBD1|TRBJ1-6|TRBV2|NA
TGTGCCAGCAGTGCGAGGACAGGGGGGAATTCACCCCTCCACTTT
CASSARTGGNSPLHF
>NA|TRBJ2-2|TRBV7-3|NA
TGTGCCAGCAGCTCCTATCCGGGACTCGGGCCCGGGGAGCTGTTTTTT
CASSSYPGLGPGELFF
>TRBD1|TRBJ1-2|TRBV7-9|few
TGTGCCAGCAGCCGCGACAGGGCCTATGGCTACACCTTC
CASSRDRAYGYTF
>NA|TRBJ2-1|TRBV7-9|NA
TGTGCCAGCAGCTTCGGGGATGAGCAGTTCTTC
CASSFGDEQFF
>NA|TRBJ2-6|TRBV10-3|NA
TGTGCCATCAGGGGAGGCGCTTTTGCAGGGGCCAACGTCCTGACTTTC
CAIRGGAFAGANVLTF